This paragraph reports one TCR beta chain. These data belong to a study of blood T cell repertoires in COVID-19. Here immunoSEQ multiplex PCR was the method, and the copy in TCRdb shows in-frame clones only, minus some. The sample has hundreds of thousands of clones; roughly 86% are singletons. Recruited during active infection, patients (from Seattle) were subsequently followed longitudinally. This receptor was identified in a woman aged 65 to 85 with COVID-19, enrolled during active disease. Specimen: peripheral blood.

CDR3 amino acids: CASSLLGVNTEAFF. As DNA, the CDR3 is TGCGCCAGCAGCTTGCTAGGGGTGAACACTGAAGCTTTCTTT. The J gene is TRBJ1-1, the V gene TRBV5-1, with D possibly being TRBD1 (5 bases). Germline-derived CDR1 and CDR2 are SGHRS and YFSETQ. Trimming left V 1 base short and J 0 bases short, with 7 bases between. There are 14 residues in the CDR3. Supplemented by reference TRBV5-1 and TRBJ1-1, the full variable domain reads KAGVTQTPRYLIKTRGQQVTLSCSPISGHRSVSWYQQTPGQGLQFLFEYFSETQRNKGNFPGRFSGRQFSNSRSEMNVSTLELGDSALYLCASSLLGVNTEAFFGQGTRLTVV.